This T cell receptor beta chain appears in the sequencing data of a study of cytomegalovirus exposure and HLA in healthy donors. Looking at the study overall: Earlier, approximately 190 million T cells were analyzed, and about 120 million unique TCR beta sequences were found among them.

V was pared by 3 bases and J by 5 bases, with 14 bases between. This CDR3 region has 14 residues. Germline-derived CDR1 and CDR2 are KGHSH and LQKENI. This clone showed up just a few times. What it binds is not known. The same CDR3 also results from other DNA sequences found in this sample. Study results and caveats: Presence/absence results assume similar sequencing depth per donor, which may not hold. Analysis was performed later, and it showed HLA-associated TCR beta chains to be more clonally expanded than equally common others.

The PCR was carried out with 60 Vbeta primers and 13 Jbeta primers. Sequencing used immunoSEQ multiplex PCR; TCRdb keeps in-frame clones, though not all of them. The sample lists approximately 140,000 clones, 70% to 80% occurring once. The chain couples TRBV18 to TRBJ2-7; weak D call: TRBD2 (6 bases). Sequencing was carried out using PBMCs. This receptor was taken from a female donor in good health and CMV-seronegative. CDR3 residues: CASSPGTSFHEQYF. The CDR3 DNA sequence: TGTGCCAGCTCACCTGGGACTTCATTTCACGAGCAGTACTTC. Full variable domain (rest looked up from reference TRBV18 and TRBJ2-7): NAGVMQNPRHLVRRRGQEARLRCSPMKGHSHVYWYRQLPEEGLKFMVYLQKENIIDESGMPKERFSAEFPKEGPSILRIQQVVRGDSAAYFCASSPGTSFHEQYFGPGTRLTVT.